This TCR beta chain originates from a study of OX40 agonist ivuxolimab in advanced cancers. CDR3 length: 12 residues. CDR1 is MNHEY, CDR2 SMNVEV, per germline (reference sequence). The germline V and J ends were trimmed by 6 bases and 10 bases, with 15 bases remaining between them. Assay: immunoSEQ multiplex PCR; the TCRdb copy retains only in-frame clones and omits some. The repertoire holds roughly 75,000 clones, over 75% seen once, with around 5.9% in the top ten. V usage is TRBV27 and J usage is TRBJ1-1; D not certain. This sequence was found in an adult with an advanced solid tumor such as melanoma, head and neck, liver or kidney cancer. Sequenced material: CD4+ or CD8+ T cells sorted from blood, taken in a trial of the OX40 agonist ivuxolimab. The CDR3 loop is CASRAPRAGAFF. In DNA, the CDR3 is TGTGCCAGCAGGGCCCCGAGGGCAGGAGCTTTCTTT.